The 15 T cell receptor beta chains listed next were all sequenced from one sample in a study of CD8 T cells in ankylosing spondylitis (dated by TCRdb to 2016 to 2017). The antigens for these receptors are not known. The library was made by 5' RACE. The listed sequencing device is Illumina HiSeq 2500. The public sequencing data were trimmed at Q25 with fastp and processed into clonotypes with MiXCR by TCRdb, which kept only in-frame beta chains. Rows matching on CDR3 protein sequence are summarized as one entry with the most common DNA and genes. The sample table shows 350,000 to 550,000 distinct CDR3 sequences, and 26% are seen once. About 0.92% of the sample is taken by the ten largest. What the research found in general, with its limitations: Blood from ankylosing spondylitis patients appeared to be characterized by a TCR beta motif made up of several highly homologous amino acid variants.

The sequencing input was blood, either unsorted or a sorted T cell fraction (not recorded which). Source of these receptors: a male donor with ankylosing spondylitis.

The rearrangement joins TRBV30 to TRBJ1-5; possibly TRBD1 for D (6 bases). Trimming took off 2 bases at V and 0 bases at J, with 11 bases between the two ends. The CDR3 length is 15 residues. Germline CDR1 reads GTSNPN; CDR2 reads SVGIG (reference sequence). This chain's CDR3 is CAWSRQVLSNQPQHF. The CDR3 coding sequence is TGTGCCTGGAGTCGACAGGTGCTTAGCAATCAGCCCCAGCATTTT.

The table lists this clonotype with a few counts. This rearrangement joins TRBV24-1 to TRBJ2-1; D perhaps matches TRBD1 (6 bases). The ends were cut back, 2 bases at V and 9 bases at J, with 7 bases in the middle. CDR3 length: 12 amino acids. Germline-derived CDR1 and CDR2 are KGHDR and SFDVKD. The CDR3 region is CATSDYRAEQFF. The CDR3 DNA follows: TGTGCCACCAGTGATTACAGGGCTGAGCAGTTCTTC.

The J gene is TRBJ1-2, the V gene TRBV7-9, with 7 bases identical to TRBD1. Trimming cost V 5 bases and J 8 bases; bases outside gene matches: 11. This CDR3 is built from 14 residues. From germline, CDR1 is SEHNR and CDR2 FQNEAQ (reference sequence). CDR3 region: CASSPGGASRGYTF. The DNA for the CDR3 is TGTGCCAGCAGCCCAGGGGGAGCCTCGAGGGGCTACACCTTC.

The J gene is TRBJ2-1, the V gene TRBV20-1; D assignment may be TRBD1 or TRBD2 (5 bases each). Germline values: CDR1 DFQATT, CDR2 SNEGSKA (reference sequence). The CDR3 runs 12 residues. This CDR3 reads CSGTVIGDEQFF. CDR3 bases: TGCAGCGGGACCGTCATAGGGGATGAGCAGTTCTTC.

In its sample, this clonotype was seen a few times. The genes are TRBV29-1 and TRBJ1-1, with a weak D call TRBD1 (6 bases). This CDR3 is built from 13 residues. V was shortened by 2 bases and J by 5 bases, with 12 bases between the two germline ends. Looked up from germline, CDR1 is SQVTM and CDR2 is ANQGSEA. The CDR3 DNA reads TGCAGCGTTGAAAGCCTAGGGGGGACTGAAGCTTTCTTT. The encoded protein is CSVESLGGTEAFF. The full variable domain, with the rest looked up from reference TRBV29-1 and TRBJ1-1, is SAVISQKPSRDICQRGTSLTIQCQVDSQVTMMFWYRQQPGQSLTLIATANQGSEATYESGFVIDKFPISRPNLTFSTLTVSNMSPEDSSIYLCSVESLGGTEAFFGQGTRLTVV.

The V call is TRBV27, the J call TRBJ2-3, with TRBD2 as a possible D gene (5 bases). Germline V gene data show CDR1 as MNHEY and CDR2 as SMNVEV (reference sequence). V was trimmed by 6 bases and J by 0 bases, leaving 10 bases between them. This CDR3 has 14 residues. The CDR3 nucleotides are TGTGCCAGCAGACGGACTCACAGCACAGATACGCAGTATTTT. Its protein product is CASRRTHSTDTQYF.

This clonotype has a handful of counts. The V and J genes are TRBV7-6 and TRBJ2-4, with 11 nucleotides matching TRBD2. The trim removed 1 base at V and 3 bases at J, leaving 5 bases unmatched. Germline CDR1 reads SGHVS; CDR2 reads FNYEAQ. The CDR3 extends over 17 amino acids. The CDR3 protein is CASSLVAGGQSKNIQYF. The DNA for the CDR3 is TGTGCCAGCAGCTTAGTAGCGGGAGGGCAAAGCAAAAACATTCAGTACTTC.

This chain connects TRBV20-1 to TRBJ2-1; D remains ambiguous. Germline V gives CDR1 DFQATT, CDR2 SNEGSKA (reference sequence). The ends were cut back, 5 bases at V and 2 bases at J, with 16 bases in the middle. The CDR3 spans 15 residues. CDR3 sequence (DNA): TGCAGTGCTCAACATACCCGTGGTGCCTACAATGAGCAGTTCTTC. It is translated as CSAQHTRGAYNEQFF.

This clonotype was seen more than once but under ten times. The chain uses TRBV5-7 and TRBJ2-3, with TRBD2 matching over 12 bases. TRBV5-7 falls under the ORF class, with uncertain function. The CDR3 contains 16 residues. Losses at the gene ends were 4 bases for V and 0 bases for J; bases not matched to a gene: 3. CDR3 sequence: CASSQGTSGSTDTQYF. CDR3 nucleotides: TGTGCCAGCAGCCAAGGGACTAGCGGGAGCACAGATACGCAGTATTTT.

The CDR3 region is CASRAGEGADTQYF. The CDR3 DNA sequence: TGTGCCAGCAGAGCGGGAGAGGGAGCAGATACGCAGTATTTT. The chain is built from TRBV6-1 and TRBJ2-3; 8 bases are a match to TRBD2. CDR1 is MNHNS and CDR2 is SASEGT in the germline V gene. V gave up 6 bases and J gave up 4 bases; unmatched junction bases: 6. This CDR3 comprises 14 residues.

V is TRBV10-1 and J is TRBJ2-1; perhaps TRBD2 as D (7 bases). CDR1 WNHNN and CDR2 SYGVQD come from the germline V gene (reference sequence). The CDR3 covers 18 residues. Trimming took off 2 bases at V and 8 bases at J, with 25 bases between the two ends. CDR3 nucleotides: TGCGCCAGCAGTGAGCCATTGACAGGCCAGCCGGGAGGCTATGAGCAGTTCTTC. Translation gives CASSEPLTGQPGGYEQFF.

This clonotype was recorded many times. The V gene is TRBV12-3 or TRBV12-4, the J gene TRBJ2-4; 7 positions match TRBD2. Trimming removed 3 bases from V and 8 bases from J; junction bases left unmatched: 10. This CDR3 has 15 amino acids. The DNA of the CDR3 is TGTGCCAGCAGTTTGGCAGAGAGCGGGACGCACATTCAGTACTTC. This sequence encodes CASSLAESGTHIQYF.

This clonotype was observed a handful of times. The chain joins TRBV30 to TRBJ2-6; 9 positions match TRBD1. There are 17 residues in the CDR3. The ends lost 4 bases at V and 1 base at J; junction bases unmatched: 8. Per germline, CDR1 GTSNPN and CDR2 SVGIG (reference sequence). The CDR3 spells CAWTRDRARSGANVLTF. CDR3 DNA sequence: TGTGCCTGGACCCGGGACAGGGCCAGGTCTGGGGCCAACGTCCTGACTTTC.

V and J are TRBV28 and TRBJ2-7, with D hard to call. The V and J ends lost 3 bases and 3 bases respectively, with 6 bases between them. CDR1 MDHEN and CDR2 SYDVKM come from the germline V gene. The CDR3 has 12 amino acids. Here the CDR3 DNA reads TGTGCCAGCAGTTTCGGCAGCTACGAGCAGTACGTC. This encodes CASSFGSYEQYV.

The genes are TRBV10-3 and TRBJ1-2; TRBD1 is a possible D gene (5 bases). This CDR3 has 14 residues. V shed 7 bases and J shed 1 base, with 13 bases lying between them. Germline V gene data show CDR1 as ENHRY and CDR2 as SYGVKD. CDR3 residues: CAIKGEHRNYGYTF. CDR3 sequence (DNA): TGTGCCATCAAAGGGGAACATCGTAACTATGGCTACACCTTC.